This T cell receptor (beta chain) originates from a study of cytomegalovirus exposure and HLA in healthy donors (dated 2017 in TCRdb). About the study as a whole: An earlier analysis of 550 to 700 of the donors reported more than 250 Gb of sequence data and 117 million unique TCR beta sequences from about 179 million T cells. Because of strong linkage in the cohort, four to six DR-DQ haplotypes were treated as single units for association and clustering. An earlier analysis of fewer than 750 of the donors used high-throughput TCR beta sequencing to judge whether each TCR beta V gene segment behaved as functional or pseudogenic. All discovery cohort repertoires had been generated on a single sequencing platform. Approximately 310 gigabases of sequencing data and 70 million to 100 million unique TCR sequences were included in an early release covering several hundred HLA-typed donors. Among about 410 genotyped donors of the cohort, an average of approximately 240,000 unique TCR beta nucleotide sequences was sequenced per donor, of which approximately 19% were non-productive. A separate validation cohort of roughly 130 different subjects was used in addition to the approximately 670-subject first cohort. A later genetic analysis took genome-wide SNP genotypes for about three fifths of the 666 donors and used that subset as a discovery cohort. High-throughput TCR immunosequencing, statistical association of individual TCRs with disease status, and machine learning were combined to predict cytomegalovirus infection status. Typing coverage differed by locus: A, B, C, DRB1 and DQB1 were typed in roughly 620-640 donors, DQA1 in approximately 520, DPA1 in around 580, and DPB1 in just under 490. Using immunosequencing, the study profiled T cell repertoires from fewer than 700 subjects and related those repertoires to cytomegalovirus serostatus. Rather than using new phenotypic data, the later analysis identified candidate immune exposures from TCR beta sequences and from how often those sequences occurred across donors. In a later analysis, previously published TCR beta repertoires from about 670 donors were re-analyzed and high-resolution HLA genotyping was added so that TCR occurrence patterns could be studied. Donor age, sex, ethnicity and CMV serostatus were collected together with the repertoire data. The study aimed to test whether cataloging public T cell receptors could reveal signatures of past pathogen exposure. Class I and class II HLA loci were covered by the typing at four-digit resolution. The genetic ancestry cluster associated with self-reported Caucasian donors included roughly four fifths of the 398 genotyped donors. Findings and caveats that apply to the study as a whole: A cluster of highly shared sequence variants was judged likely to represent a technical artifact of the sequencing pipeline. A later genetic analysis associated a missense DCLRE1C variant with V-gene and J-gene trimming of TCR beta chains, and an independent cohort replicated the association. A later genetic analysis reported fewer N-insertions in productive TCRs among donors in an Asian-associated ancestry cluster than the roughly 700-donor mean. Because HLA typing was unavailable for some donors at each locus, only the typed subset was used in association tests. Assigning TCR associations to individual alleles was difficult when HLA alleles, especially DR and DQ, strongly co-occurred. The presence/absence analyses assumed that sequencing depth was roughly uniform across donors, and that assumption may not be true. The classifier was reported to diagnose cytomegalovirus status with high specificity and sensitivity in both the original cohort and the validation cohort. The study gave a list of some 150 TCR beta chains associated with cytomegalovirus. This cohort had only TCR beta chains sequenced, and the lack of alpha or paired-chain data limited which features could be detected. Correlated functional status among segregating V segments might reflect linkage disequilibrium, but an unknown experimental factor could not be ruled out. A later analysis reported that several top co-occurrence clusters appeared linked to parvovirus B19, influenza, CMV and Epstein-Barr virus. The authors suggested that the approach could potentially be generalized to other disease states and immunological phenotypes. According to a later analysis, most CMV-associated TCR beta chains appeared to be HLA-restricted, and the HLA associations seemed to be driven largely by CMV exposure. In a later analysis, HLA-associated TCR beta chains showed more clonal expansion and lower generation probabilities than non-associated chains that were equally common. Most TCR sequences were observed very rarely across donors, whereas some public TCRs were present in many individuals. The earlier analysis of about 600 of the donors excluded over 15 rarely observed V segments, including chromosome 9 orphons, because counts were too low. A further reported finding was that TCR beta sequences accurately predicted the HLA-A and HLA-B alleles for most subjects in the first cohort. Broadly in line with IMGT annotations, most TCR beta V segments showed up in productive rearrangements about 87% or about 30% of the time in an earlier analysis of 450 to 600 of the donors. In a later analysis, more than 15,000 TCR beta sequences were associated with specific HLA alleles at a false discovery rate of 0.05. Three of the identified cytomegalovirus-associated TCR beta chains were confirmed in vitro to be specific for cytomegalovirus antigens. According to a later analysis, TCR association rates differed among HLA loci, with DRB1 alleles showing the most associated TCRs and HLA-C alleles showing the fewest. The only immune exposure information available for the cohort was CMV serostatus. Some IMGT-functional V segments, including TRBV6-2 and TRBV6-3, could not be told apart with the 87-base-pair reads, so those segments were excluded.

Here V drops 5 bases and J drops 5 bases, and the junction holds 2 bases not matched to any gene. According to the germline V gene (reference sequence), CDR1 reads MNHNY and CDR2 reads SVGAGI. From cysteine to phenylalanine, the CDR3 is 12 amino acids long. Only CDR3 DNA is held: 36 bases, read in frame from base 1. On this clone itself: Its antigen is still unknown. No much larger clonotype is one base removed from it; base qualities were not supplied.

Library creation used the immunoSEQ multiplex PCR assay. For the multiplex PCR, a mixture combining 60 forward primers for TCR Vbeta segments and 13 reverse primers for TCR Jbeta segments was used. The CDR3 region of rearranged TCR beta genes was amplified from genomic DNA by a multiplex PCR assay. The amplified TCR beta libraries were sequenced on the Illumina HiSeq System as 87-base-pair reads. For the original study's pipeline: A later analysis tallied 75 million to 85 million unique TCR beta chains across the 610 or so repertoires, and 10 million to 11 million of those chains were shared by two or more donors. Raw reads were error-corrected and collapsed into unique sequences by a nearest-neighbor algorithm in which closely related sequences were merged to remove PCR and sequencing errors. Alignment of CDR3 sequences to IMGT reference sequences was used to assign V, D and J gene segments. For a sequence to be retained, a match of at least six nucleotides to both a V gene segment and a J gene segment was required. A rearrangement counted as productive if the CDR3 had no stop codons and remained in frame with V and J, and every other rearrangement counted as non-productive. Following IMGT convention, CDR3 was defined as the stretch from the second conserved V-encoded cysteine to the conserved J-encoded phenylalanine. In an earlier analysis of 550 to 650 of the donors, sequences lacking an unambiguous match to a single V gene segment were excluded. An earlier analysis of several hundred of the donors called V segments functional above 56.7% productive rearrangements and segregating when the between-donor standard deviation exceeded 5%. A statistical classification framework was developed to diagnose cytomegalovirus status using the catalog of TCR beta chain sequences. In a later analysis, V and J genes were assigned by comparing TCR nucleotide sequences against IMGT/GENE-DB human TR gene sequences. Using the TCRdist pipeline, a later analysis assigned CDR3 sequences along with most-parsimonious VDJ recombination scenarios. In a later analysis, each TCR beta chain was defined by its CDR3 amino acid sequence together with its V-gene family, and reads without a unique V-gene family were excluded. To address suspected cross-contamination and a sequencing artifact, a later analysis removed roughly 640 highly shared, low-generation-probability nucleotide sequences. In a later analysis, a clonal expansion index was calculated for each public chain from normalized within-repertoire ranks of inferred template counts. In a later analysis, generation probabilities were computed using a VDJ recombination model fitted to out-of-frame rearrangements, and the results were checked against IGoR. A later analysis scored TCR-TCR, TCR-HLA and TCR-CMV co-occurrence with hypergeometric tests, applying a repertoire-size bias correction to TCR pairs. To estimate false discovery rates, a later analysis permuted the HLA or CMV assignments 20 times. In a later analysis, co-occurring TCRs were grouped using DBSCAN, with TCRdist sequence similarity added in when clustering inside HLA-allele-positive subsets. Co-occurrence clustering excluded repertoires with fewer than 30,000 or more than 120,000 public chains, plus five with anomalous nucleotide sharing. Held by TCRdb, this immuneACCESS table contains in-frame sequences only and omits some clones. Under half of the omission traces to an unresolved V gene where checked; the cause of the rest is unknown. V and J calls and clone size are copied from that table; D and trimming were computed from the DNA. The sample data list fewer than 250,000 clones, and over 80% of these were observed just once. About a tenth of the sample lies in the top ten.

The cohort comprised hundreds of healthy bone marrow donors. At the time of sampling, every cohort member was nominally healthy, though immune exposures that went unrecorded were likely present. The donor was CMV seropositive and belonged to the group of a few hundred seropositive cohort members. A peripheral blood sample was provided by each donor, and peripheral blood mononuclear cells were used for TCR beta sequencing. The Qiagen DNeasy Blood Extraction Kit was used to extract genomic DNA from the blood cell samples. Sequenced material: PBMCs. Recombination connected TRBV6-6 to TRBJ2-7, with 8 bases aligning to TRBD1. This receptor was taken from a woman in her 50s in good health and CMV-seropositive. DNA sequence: TGTGCCAGCAGTGGACAGGGAAACGAGCAGTACTTC. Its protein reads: CASSGQGNEQYF.